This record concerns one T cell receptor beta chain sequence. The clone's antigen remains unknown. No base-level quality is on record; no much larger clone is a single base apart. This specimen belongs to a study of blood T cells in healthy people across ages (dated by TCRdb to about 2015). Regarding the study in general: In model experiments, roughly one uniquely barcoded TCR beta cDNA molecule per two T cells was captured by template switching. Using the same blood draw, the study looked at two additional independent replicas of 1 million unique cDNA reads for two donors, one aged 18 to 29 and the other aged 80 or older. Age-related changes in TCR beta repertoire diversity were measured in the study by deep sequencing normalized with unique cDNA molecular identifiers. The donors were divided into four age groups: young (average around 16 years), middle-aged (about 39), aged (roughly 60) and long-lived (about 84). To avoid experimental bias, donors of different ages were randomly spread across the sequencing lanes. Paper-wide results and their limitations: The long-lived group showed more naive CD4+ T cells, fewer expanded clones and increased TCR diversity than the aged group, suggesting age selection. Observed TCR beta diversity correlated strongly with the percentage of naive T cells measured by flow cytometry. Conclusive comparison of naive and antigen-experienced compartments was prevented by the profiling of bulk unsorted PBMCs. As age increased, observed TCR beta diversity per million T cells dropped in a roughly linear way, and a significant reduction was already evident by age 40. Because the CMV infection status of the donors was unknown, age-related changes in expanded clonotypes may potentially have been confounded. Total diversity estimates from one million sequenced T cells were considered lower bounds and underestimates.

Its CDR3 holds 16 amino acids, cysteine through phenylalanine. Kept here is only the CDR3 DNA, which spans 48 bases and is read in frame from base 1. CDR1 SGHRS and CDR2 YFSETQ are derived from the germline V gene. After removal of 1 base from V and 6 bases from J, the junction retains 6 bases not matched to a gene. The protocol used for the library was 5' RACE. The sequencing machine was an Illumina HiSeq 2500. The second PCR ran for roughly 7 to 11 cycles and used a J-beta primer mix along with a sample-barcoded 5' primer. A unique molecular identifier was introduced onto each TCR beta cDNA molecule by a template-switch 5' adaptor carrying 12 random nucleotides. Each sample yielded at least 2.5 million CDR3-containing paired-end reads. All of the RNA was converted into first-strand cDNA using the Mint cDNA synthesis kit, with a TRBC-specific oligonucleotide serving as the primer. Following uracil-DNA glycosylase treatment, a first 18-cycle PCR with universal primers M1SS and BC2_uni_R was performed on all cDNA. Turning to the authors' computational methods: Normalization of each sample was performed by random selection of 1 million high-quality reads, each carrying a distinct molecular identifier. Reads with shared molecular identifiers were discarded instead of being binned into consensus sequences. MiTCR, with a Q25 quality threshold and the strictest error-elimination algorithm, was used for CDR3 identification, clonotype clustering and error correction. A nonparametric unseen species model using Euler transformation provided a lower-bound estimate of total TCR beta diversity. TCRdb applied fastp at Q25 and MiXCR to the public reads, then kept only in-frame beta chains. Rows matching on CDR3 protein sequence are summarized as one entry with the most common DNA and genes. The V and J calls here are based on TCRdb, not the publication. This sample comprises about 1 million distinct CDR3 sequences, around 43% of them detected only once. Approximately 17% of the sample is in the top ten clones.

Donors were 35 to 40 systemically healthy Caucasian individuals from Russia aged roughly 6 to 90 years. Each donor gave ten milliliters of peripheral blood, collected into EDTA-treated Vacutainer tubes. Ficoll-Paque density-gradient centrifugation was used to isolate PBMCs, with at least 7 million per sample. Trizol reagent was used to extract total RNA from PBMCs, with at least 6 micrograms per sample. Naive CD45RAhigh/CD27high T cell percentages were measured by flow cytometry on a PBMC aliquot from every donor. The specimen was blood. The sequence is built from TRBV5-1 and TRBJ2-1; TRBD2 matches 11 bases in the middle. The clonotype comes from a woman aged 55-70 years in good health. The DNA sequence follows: TGCGCCAGCAGCTTGAACCGGGGACTAGCGGTCAATGAGCAGTTCTTC. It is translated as CASSLNRGLAVNEQFF.